The 13 T cell receptor beta chains below were found in one sample sequenced in a study of T cell responses to AZD1222 COVID-19 vaccine. Generated by immunoSEQ multiplex PCR, the TCRdb table keeps only in-frame clones and is missing some. The sample carries about 94,000 clones, over 75% recorded once. The sample in question was peripheral blood, obtained on day 0 of AZD1222 vaccination. These receptors all come from an adult in good health.

V is TRBV6-5 and J is TRBJ2-7, with D tentatively TRBD1 (5 bases). The CDR3 totals 13 residues. The V gene lost 9 bases and the J gene lost 3 bases, with 15 bases spanning the gap. Germline CDR1 reads MNHEY; CDR2 reads SVGAGI. Here the CDR3 reads CASWSDSYYEQYF. CDR3 nucleotides: TGTGCCAGTTGGTCAGACAGTTACTACGAGCAGTACTTC.

The gene calls are TRBV2 and TRBJ2-1; TRBD2 matches 10 bases. The CDR3 has 14 residues. CDR1 and CDR2 (germline): SNHLY, FYNNEI. J was trimmed by 10 bases and V by 2 bases; bases with no gene match: 5. The CDR3 region has the DNA TGTGCCAGCAGTGAATTGAGACTAGCGGGCGAGCAGTTCTTC. Amino acid sequence: CASSELRLAGEQFF.

The rearrangement links TRBV6-5 to TRBJ2-3, with TRBD1 as a possible D gene (5 bases). Trimming pared 0 bases from V and 5 bases from J, leaving 9 bases between. The CDR3 is made up of 14 amino acids. Germline V gives CDR1 MNHEY, CDR2 SVGAGI. CDR3 DNA: TGTGCCAGCAGTTACTCCCAGGGTTTAGATACGCAGTATTTT. Its translation is CASSYSQGLDTQYF.

With regard to this clone: Other DNA sequences in this specimen translate into the identical CDR3. The rearrangement joins TRBV6-5 to TRBJ1-1; D not certain. V shed 0 bases and J shed 5 bases, with 7 bases lying between them. Germline lookup yields CDR1 MNHEY and CDR2 SVGAGI. The CDR3 has 13 residues. This CDR3 reads CASSYSTGTEAFF. The DNA for the CDR3 is TGTGCCAGCAGTTACTCGACGGGGACTGAAGCTTTCTTT.

This chain joins TRBV7-3 and TRBJ2-1; D is tentatively TRBD1 or TRBD2 (5 bases each). Germline CDR1 and CDR2: SGHTA and FQGTGA. This CDR3 contains 13 residues. V was cut by 5 bases and J by 7 bases, with 12 bases left in between. CDR3 loop: CASSSRGRNEQFF. Written as DNA, the CDR3 is TGTGCCAGCAGCAGCCGGGGCCGTAATGAGCAGTTCTTC. Using reference TRBV7-3 and TRBJ2-1 for the parts outside the CDR3, the full variable domain is GAGVSQTPSNKVTEKGKYVELRCDPISGHTALYWYRQSLGQGPEFLIYFQGTGAADDSGLPNDRFFAVRPEGSVSTLKIQRTERGDSAVYLCASSSRGRNEQFFGPGTRLTVL.

The genes are TRBV24-1 and TRBJ2-3, with 10 positions matching TRBD2. In germline, CDR1 is KGHDR, CDR2 SFDVKD. V lost 1 base to trimming and J lost 11 bases; unmatched junction nucleotides: 14. The CDR3 extends over 17 amino acids. In nucleotides, the CDR3 is TGTGCCACCAGTGATTTAAGGAGCGGGGGGGCTCGGAGGGAGCAGTATTTT. This codes for CATSDLRSGGARREQYF.

V usage is TRBV6-5 and J usage is TRBJ2-1; 11 bases fit TRBD2. The CDR3 runs to 15 residues. The V gene end was trimmed by 6 bases and the J gene end by 3 bases; junction bases not matched to a gene: 4. The germline gives CDR1 MNHEY, CDR2 SVGAGI. CDR3 coding DNA: TGTGCCAGCAGACTAACTAGCGGGGGCTACAATGAGCAGTTCTTC. Its protein product is CASRLTSGGYNEQFF.

The chain uses TRBV6-5 and TRBJ2-3; no definite D call. CDR1 is MNHEY and CDR2 is SVGAGI in the germline V gene. The CDR3 has 14 amino acids. Trimming took off 4 bases at V and 1 base at J, with 9 bases between the two ends. CDR3 protein: CASSLRLRTDTQYF. The CDR3 nucleotides are TGTGCCAGCAGTTTACGACTCCGCACAGATACGCAGTATTTT.

This clone has a handful of counts. The chain carries TRBV9 and TRBJ1-4; 9 nucleotides line up with TRBD1. This CDR3 comprises 16 residues. Germline trimming cut 3 bases from V and 7 bases from J; bases unmatched to any gene: 10. From germline, CDR1 is SGDLS and CDR2 YYNGEE. CDR3 sequence: CASSAELGQGREKLFF. The CDR3 DNA reads TGTGCCAGCAGCGCGGAATTGGGACAGGGTCGTGAAAAACTGTTTTTT.

This chain joins TRBV28 and TRBJ1-3, with no clear D. With 3 bases removed from V and 0 bases from J, the gap between germline ends came to 9 bases. CDR3 length: 15 amino acids. Germline CDR1 MDHEN, CDR2 SYDVKM. For the CDR3, the DNA is TGTGCCAGCAGTTTGTGGCAGATCTCTGGAAACACCATATATTTT. Amino acid sequence: CASSLWQISGNTIYF.

The rearrangement links TRBV19 to TRBJ1-5; perhaps TRBD1 as D (5 bases). The CDR3 spans 14 residues. Between the trimmed V and J ends, which lost 6 bases and 2 bases, there was a span of 11 bases. CDR1 LNHDA and CDR2 SQIVND come from the germline V gene (reference sequence). CDR3 DNA: TGTGCCAGTAGACGGGGCGGTGGCAATCAGCCCCAGCATTTT. As protein: CASRRGGGNQPQHF.

The CDR3 loop is CASSLASRSPLHF. In nucleotides, the CDR3 is TGTGCCAGCAGCTTAGCTTCCCGCTCCCCCCTCCACTTT. The genes are TRBV7-6 and TRBJ1-6; D call uncertain. Germline V gives CDR1 SGHVS, CDR2 FNYEAQ. V was pared by 0 bases and J by 13 bases, with 10 bases between. This CDR3 has 13 amino acids.

This clone has just one count. The V and J genes are TRBV7-2 and TRBJ2-5; D uncertain. The CDR3 is 14 amino acids. In germline, CDR1 is SGHTA, CDR2 FQGNSA. V was clipped by 2 bases and J by 5 bases, with 12 bases between them. The CDR3, as DNA: TGTGCCAGCAGCTTAAGGTTGGACGGGGAGACCCAGTACTTC. As protein: CASSLRLDGETQYF.